This is a list of T cell receptor beta chains from one sample in a study of blood T cell repertoires in COVID-19. This table comes from immunoSEQ multiplex PCR, and its TCRdb copy is limited to in-frame clones, with some not included. The data contain fewer than 200,000 clones, approximately 90% of them seen just once; the ten biggest clones take up 20% to 30%. Sequencing was performed on peripheral blood. The receptors stem from a man between 60 and 75 years old with acute or convalescent COVID-19. The CDR3 runs from the conserved cysteine through the conserved F or W. D genes are given only for firm matches. Some rows mark clone size as missing; the rest say once, few, many or name a class of expanded clone.

D: .
size: .
V: TRBV6-5
J: TRBJ2-2
DNA: TGTGCCAGCAGTTATCGGGGAACCGGGGAGCTGTTTTTT
CDR3: CASSYRGTGELFF

D: .
size: few
V: TRBV2
J: TRBJ1-1
DNA: TGTGCCAGCAGCGGACAGTTTGGGAGCACTGAAGCTTTCTTT
CDR3: CASSGQFGSTEAFF

D: TRBD2
size: .
V: TRBV18
J: TRBJ2-7
DNA: TGTGCCAGCTCACTGGGACTAGCGGGGCCATCCTACGAGCAGTACTTC
CDR3: CASSLGLAGPSYEQYF

D: .
size: .
V: TRBV19
J: TRBJ1-1
DNA: TGTGCCAGTCAGGACACCCTTCCGAAGAACACTGAAGCTTTCTTT
CDR3: CASQDTLPKNTEAFF

D: TRBD2
size: .
V: TRBV12-5
J: TRBJ2-7
DNA: TGTGCTAGTGGTTTGGGCAGCGGGAGGGCCCACGAGCAGTACTTC
CDR3: CASGLGSGRAHEQYF

D: .
size: .
V: TRBV3-1/TRBV3-2
J: TRBJ1-2
DNA: TGTGCCAGCAGCCAAGATCGGAGTGGCACTAGTGGCTACACCTTC
CDR3: CASSQDRSGTSGYTF

D: TRBD1
size: .
V: TRBV12-3/TRBV12-4
J: TRBJ1-2
DNA: TGTGCCAGCAAGGGGGCCTATGGCTACACCTTC
CDR3: CASKGAYGYTF

D: .
size: .
V: TRBV5-1
J: TRBJ1-4
DNA: TGCGCCAGCAGCACTGGACAGAGTGCAAAACTGTTTTTT
CDR3: CASSTGQSAKLFF

D: TRBD2
size: few
V: TRBV6-5
J: TRBJ2-7
DNA: TGTGCCAGCAAGAGGACCTTCGGGGGGTACGAGCAGTACTTC
CDR3: CASKRTFGGYEQYF

D: TRBD1
size: .
V: TRBV24-1
J: TRBJ2-1
DNA: TGTGCCACCAGTGATAGAACCGGGACAGGGGGCAATGAGCAGTTCTTC
CDR3: CATSDRTGTGGNEQFF

D: .
size: once
V: TRBV7-2
J: TRBJ2-5
DNA: TGTGCCAGCAGCTGGTCGGCCGGGTCTCAGAGGGAGACCCAGTACTTC
CDR3: CASSWSAGSQRETQYF

D: .
size: .
V: TRBV24-1
J: TRBJ2-5
DNA: TGTGCCACCAGTGCGGGCTATAAACAGGGAAGATACCAAGAGACCCAGTACTTC
CDR3: CATSAGYKQGRYQETQYF

D: .
size: .
V: TRBV7-8
J: TRBJ1-3
DNA: TGTGCCAGCAGCTTAGCGGGCAGGGGTTCTGGAAACACCATATATTTT
CDR3: CASSLAGRGSGNTIYF

D: TRBD1
size: .
V: TRBV19
J: TRBJ2-5
DNA: TGTGCCACCGCAGGGGGCCCCCAAGAGACCCAGTACTTC
CDR3: CATAGGPQETQYF

D: .
size: .
V: TRBV13
J: TRBJ2-7
DNA: TGTGCCAGCAGCTTTGGACAGCGCTCCTACGAGCAGTACTTC
CDR3: CASSFGQRSYEQYF

D: .
size: .
V: TRBV5-1
J: TRBJ2-1
DNA: TGCGCCAGCAGAACCGGCCCCGGGGAGCAGTTCTTC
CDR3: CASRTGPGEQFF

D: .
size: .
V: TRBV7-2
J: TRBJ2-5
DNA: TGTGCCAGCAGCAAAGGGAACTGGGGGCCACAAGAGACCCAGTACTTC
CDR3: CASSKGNWGPQETQYF